This is a list of T cell receptor beta chains from one sample in a study of OX40 agonist ivuxolimab in advanced cancers. Generated by immunoSEQ multiplex PCR, the TCRdb table keeps only in-frame clones and is missing some. The sample contains about 28,000 clones, around 86% of which appear only once. The sequencing here drew on CD4+ or CD8+ T cells sorted from blood, taken in a trial of the OX40 agonist ivuxolimab. The receptors were gathered from an adult with an advanced solid tumor such as melanoma, head and neck, liver or kidney cancer. CDR3s include the opening cysteine and the closing phenylalanine or tryptophan. The D gene is left open where the match is weak. Some rows mark clone size as missing; the rest say once, few, many or name a class of expanded clone.

clone size: -
V gene: TRBV9
D gene: TRBD2
J gene: TRBJ2-2
CDR3 protein: CASSHSTSGSTGELFF
CDR3 DNA: TGTGCCAGCAGCCACTCGACTAGCGGGTCCACCGGGGAGCTGTTTTTT

clone size: -
V gene: TRBV28
D gene: -
J gene: TRBJ2-7
CDR3 protein: CASSSYRSSYEQYF
CDR3 DNA: TGTGCCAGCAGTTCCTACCGGAGCTCCTACGAGCAGTACTTC

clone size: -
V gene: TRBV30
D gene: -
J gene: TRBJ2-7
CDR3 protein: CAWSVLRGDEQYF
CDR3 DNA: TGTGCCTGGAGTGTACTAAGAGGGGACGAGCAGTACTTC

clone size: -
V gene: TRBV27
D gene: TRBD1
J gene: TRBJ1-5
CDR3 protein: CASSPNQGGDQPQHF
CDR3 DNA: TGTGCCAGCAGTCCTAATCAGGGGGGGGATCAGCCCCAGCATTTT

clone size: -
V gene: TRBV27
D gene: -
J gene: TRBJ1-3
CDR3 protein: CASYQGFGNTIYF
CDR3 DNA: TGTGCCAGCTACCAGGGTTTCGGAAACACCATATATTTT

clone size: -
V gene: TRBV27
D gene: TRBD1
J gene: TRBJ2-7
CDR3 protein: CASSFGQGSYEQYF
CDR3 DNA: TGTGCCAGCAGTTTCGGACAGGGCTCCTACGAGCAGTACTTC

clone size: -
V gene: TRBV27
D gene: -
J gene: TRBJ2-5
CDR3 protein: CASGRNQETQYF
CDR3 DNA: TGTGCCAGCGGACGGAACCAAGAGACCCAGTACTTC

clone size: -
V gene: TRBV6-5
D gene: TRBD1
J gene: TRBJ1-2
CDR3 protein: CASSITGDQFYGYTF
CDR3 DNA: TGTGCCAGCAGCATAACAGGGGACCAATTCTATGGCTACACCTTC

clone size: -
V gene: TRBV5-6
D gene: -
J gene: TRBJ1-2
CDR3 protein: CASSSLGEGYTF
CDR3 DNA: TGTGCCAGCAGCTCTCTGGGAGAGGGCTACACCTTC

clone size: -
V gene: TRBV19
D gene: -
J gene: TRBJ1-2
CDR3 protein: CASSIDLASFYGYTF
CDR3 DNA: TGTGCCAGTAGTATAGATCTGGCCAGTTTCTATGGCTACACCTTC

clone size: -
V gene: TRBV29-1
D gene: -
J gene: TRBJ2-3
CDR3 protein: CSADRESTDTQYF
CDR3 DNA: TGCAGCGCCGACCGGGAGTCCACAGATACGCAGTATTTT

clone size: -
V gene: TRBV28
D gene: -
J gene: TRBJ2-7
CDR3 protein: CASRFSVGGYEQYF
CDR3 DNA: TGTGCCAGCCGATTTTCGGTAGGTGGATACGAGCAGTACTTC

clone size: -
V gene: TRBV7-3
D gene: TRBD2
J gene: TRBJ2-1
CDR3 protein: CASSPPHSGDYYNEQFF
CDR3 DNA: TGTGCCAGCAGCCCACCTCATAGCGGGGACTACTACAATGAGCAGTTCTTC

clone size: -
V gene: TRBV9
D gene: -
J gene: TRBJ2-1
CDR3 protein: CASSVEGGNSYNEQFF
CDR3 DNA: TGTGCCAGCAGCGTAGAGGGCGGGAACTCCTACAATGAGCAGTTCTTC

clone size: -
V gene: TRBV7-8
D gene: -
J gene: TRBJ1-2
CDR3 protein: CASSSSQTGANTYGYTF
CDR3 DNA: TGTGCCAGCAGCTCCTCTCAGACTGGGGCGAATACCTATGGCTACACCTTC

clone size: -
V gene: TRBV6-5
D gene: -
J gene: TRBJ1-2
CDR3 protein: CASSEANYGYTF
CDR3 DNA: TGTGCCAGCAGTGAAGCTAACTATGGCTACACCTTC

clone size: -
V gene: TRBV5-6
D gene: TRBD1
J gene: TRBJ2-7
CDR3 protein: CASSLGPGQPYEQYF
CDR3 DNA: TGTGCCAGCAGCTTGGGGCCGGGACAGCCATACGAGCAGTACTTC

clone size: -
V gene: TRBV19
D gene: -
J gene: TRBJ2-7
CDR3 protein: CASSISSTADYEQYF
CDR3 DNA: TGTGCCAGTAGTATATCTTCGACAGCAGACTACGAGCAGTACTTC

clone size: -
V gene: TRBV7-9
D gene: -
J gene: TRBJ2-3
CDR3 protein: CASSPAVSTDTQYF
CDR3 DNA: TGTGCCAGCAGCCCCGCGGTGAGCACAGATACGCAGTATTTT

clone size: -
V gene: TRBV13
D gene: -
J gene: TRBJ1-1
CDR3 protein: CASSPWGTAEAFF
CDR3 DNA: TGTGCCAGCAGCCCCTGGGGGACGGCTGAAGCTTTCTTT

clone size: -
V gene: TRBV11-2
D gene: TRBD1
J gene: TRBJ2-1
CDR3 protein: CASSPRTGNYNEQFF
CDR3 DNA: TGTGCCAGCAGCCCTAGGACAGGGAATTACAATGAGCAGTTCTTC

clone size: -
V gene: TRBV5-4
D gene: TRBD2
J gene: TRBJ2-3
CDR3 protein: CASSPGTSGTTDTQYF
CDR3 DNA: TGTGCCAGCAGCCCGGGGACTAGCGGGACAACAGATACGCAGTATTTT

clone size: -
V gene: TRBV4-2
D gene: TRBD2
J gene: TRBJ2-1
CDR3 protein: CASSQDVREGSYNEQFF
CDR3 DNA: TGTGCCAGCAGCCAAGATGTGCGGGAGGGCTCCTACAATGAGCAGTTCTTC

clone size: -
V gene: TRBV19
D gene: -
J gene: TRBJ2-7
CDR3 protein: CATKWSGQRGYEQYF
CDR3 DNA: TGTGCCACCAAGTGGTCCGGCCAGAGAGGATACGAGCAGTACTTC

clone size: once
V gene: TRBV21-1
D gene: -
J gene: TRBJ2-1
CDR3 protein: CASSPTVRFF
CDR3 DNA: TGTGCCAGCAGCCCCACCGTTCGGTTCTTC

clone size: -
V gene: TRBV11-2
D gene: -
J gene: TRBJ1-6
CDR3 protein: CASSSPGGYSPLHF
CDR3 DNA: TGTGCCAGCAGCTCGCCCGGTGGGTATTCACCCCTCCACTTT

clone size: -
V gene: TRBV29-1
D gene: -
J gene: TRBJ1-1
CDR3 protein: CSVVPSGVVTEAFF
CDR3 DNA: TGCAGCGTTGTCCCGTCCGGGGTAGTCACTGAAGCTTTCTTT

clone size: -
V gene: TRBV7-9
D gene: -
J gene: TRBJ1-5
CDR3 protein: CASSPTGGQPQHF
CDR3 DNA: TGTGCCAGCAGCCCCACTGGCGGTCAGCCCCAGCATTTT

clone size: few
V gene: TRBV28
D gene: -
J gene: TRBJ1-5
CDR3 protein: CVIQGLGNQPQHF
CDR3 DNA: TGTGTCATACAGGGACTGGGTAATCAGCCCCAGCATTTT

clone size: -
V gene: TRBV19
D gene: -
J gene: TRBJ2-2
CDR3 protein: CASSIVGGVYTGELFF
CDR3 DNA: TGTGCCAGTAGTATAGTCGGGGGTGTGTACACCGGGGAGCTGTTTTTT

clone size: -
V gene: TRBV7-8
D gene: -
J gene: TRBJ1-1
CDR3 protein: CASSLYGNTEAFF
CDR3 DNA: TGTGCCAGCAGCTTATATGGGAACACTGAAGCTTTCTTT

clone size: -
V gene: TRBV7-2
D gene: -
J gene: TRBJ2-5
CDR3 protein: CASSLGGLQETQYF
CDR3 DNA: TGTGCCAGCAGCTTGGGGGGGCTGCAAGAGACCCAGTACTTC

clone size: -
V gene: TRBV30
D gene: TRBD1
J gene: TRBJ2-2
CDR3 protein: CAWSWGQDANTGELFF
CDR3 DNA: TGTGCCTGGAGTTGGGGACAGGACGCGAACACCGGGGAGCTGTTTTTT

clone size: -
V gene: TRBV25-1
D gene: -
J gene: TRBJ2-3
CDR3 protein: CASSEWWGDTQYF
CDR3 DNA: TGTGCCAGCAGTGAATGGTGGGGAGATACGCAGTATTTT

clone size: -
V gene: TRBV9
D gene: TRBD1
J gene: TRBJ1-2
CDR3 protein: CASSPPTGHRYGYTF
CDR3 DNA: TGTGCCAGCAGCCCCCCGACAGGGCATCGCTATGGCTACACCTTC

clone size: medium-sized
V gene: TRBV9
D gene: -
J gene: TRBJ1-2
CDR3 protein: CASSTRELVLASVGYTF
CDR3 DNA: TGTGCCAGCAGCACCCGCGAGTTAGTCCTTGCCTCCGTTGGCTACACCTTC

clone size: medium-sized
V gene: TRBV2
D gene: -
J gene: TRBJ2-1
CDR3 protein: CASSEGGAVNEQFF
CDR3 DNA: TGTGCCAGCAGTGAAGGGGGCGCGGTCAATGAGCAGTTCTTC

clone size: -
V gene: TRBV4-2
D gene: -
J gene: TRBJ1-2
CDR3 protein: CASSQEVTGSYGYTF
CDR3 DNA: TGTGCCAGCAGCCAAGAGGTCACAGGTTCCTATGGCTACACCTTC

clone size: -
V gene: TRBV19
D gene: TRBD1
J gene: TRBJ2-5
CDR3 protein: CASTGQGVQETQYF
CDR3 DNA: TGTGCCAGTACCGGACAGGGGGTACAAGAGACCCAGTACTTC

clone size: -
V gene: TRBV11-2
D gene: -
J gene: TRBJ2-1
CDR3 protein: CASSLGSGVYNEQFF
CDR3 DNA: TGTGCCAGCAGCTTAGGTAGCGGAGTGTACAATGAGCAGTTCTTC